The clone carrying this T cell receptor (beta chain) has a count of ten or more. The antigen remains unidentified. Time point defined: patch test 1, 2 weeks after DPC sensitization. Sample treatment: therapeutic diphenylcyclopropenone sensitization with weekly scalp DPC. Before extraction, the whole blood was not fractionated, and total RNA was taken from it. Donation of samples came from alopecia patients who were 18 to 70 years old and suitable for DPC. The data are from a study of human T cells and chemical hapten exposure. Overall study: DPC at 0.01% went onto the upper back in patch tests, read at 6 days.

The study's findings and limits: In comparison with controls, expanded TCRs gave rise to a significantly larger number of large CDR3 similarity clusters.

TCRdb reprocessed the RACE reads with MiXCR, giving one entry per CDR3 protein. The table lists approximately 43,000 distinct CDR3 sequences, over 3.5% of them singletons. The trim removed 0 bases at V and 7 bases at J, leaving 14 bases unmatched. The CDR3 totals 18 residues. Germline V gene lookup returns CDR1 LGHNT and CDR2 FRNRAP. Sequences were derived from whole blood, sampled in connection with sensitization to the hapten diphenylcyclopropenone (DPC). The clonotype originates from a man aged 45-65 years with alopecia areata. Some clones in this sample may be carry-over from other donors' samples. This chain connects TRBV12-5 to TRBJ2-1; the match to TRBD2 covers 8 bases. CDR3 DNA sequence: TGTGCTAGTGGTTTGGTACCCTCGGCGGGGGGCCTGCAGAATGAGCAGTTCTTC. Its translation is CASGLVPSAGGLQNEQFF.